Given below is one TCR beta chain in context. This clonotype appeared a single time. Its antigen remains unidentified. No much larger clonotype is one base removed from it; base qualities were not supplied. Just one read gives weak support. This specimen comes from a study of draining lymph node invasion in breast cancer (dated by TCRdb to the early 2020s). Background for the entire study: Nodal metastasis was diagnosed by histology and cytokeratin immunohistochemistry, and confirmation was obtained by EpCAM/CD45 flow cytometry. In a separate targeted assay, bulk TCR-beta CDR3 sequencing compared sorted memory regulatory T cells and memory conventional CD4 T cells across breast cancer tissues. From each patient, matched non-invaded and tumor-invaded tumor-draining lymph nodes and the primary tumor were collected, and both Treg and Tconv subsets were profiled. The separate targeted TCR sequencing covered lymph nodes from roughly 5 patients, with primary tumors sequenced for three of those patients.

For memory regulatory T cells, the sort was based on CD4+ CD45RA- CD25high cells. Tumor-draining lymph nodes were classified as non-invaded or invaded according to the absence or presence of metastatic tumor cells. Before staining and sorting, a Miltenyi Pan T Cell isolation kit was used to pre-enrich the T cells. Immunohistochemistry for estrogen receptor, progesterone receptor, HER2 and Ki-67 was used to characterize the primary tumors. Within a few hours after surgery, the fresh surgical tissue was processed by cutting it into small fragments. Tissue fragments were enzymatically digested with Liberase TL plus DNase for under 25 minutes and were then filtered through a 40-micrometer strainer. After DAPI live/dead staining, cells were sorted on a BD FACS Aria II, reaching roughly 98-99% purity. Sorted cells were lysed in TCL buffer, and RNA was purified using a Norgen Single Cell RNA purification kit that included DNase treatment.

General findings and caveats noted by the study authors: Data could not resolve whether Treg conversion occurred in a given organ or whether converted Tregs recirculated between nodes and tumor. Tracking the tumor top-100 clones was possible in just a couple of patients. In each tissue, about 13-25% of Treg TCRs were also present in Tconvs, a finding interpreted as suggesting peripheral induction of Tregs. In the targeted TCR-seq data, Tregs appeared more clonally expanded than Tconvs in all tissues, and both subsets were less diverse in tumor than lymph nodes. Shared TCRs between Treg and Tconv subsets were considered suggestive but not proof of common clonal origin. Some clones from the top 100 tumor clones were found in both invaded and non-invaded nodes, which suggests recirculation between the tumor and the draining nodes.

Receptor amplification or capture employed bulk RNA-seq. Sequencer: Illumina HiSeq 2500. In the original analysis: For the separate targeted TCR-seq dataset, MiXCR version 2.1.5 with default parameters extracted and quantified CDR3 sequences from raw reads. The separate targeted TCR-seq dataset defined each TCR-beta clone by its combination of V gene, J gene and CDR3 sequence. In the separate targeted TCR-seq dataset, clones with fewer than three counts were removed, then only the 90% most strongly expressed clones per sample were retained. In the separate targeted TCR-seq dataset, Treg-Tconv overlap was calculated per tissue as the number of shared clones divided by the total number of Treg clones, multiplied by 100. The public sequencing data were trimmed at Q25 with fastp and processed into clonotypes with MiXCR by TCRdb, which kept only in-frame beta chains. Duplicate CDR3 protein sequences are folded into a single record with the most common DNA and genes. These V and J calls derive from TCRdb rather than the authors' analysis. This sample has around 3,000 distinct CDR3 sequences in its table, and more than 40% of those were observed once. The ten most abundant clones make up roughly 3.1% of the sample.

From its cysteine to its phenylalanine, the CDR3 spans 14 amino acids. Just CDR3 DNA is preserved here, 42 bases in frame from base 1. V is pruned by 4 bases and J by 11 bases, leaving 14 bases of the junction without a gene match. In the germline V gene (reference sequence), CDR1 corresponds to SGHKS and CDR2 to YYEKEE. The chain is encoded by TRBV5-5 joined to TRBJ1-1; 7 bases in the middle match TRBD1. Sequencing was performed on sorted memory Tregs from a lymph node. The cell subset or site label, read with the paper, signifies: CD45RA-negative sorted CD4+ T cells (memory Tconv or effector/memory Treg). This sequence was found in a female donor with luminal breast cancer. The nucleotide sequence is TGTGCCAGCAGCCGGCATAGATCAGGGGGTATTGCTTTCTTT. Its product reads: CASSRHRSGGIAFF.